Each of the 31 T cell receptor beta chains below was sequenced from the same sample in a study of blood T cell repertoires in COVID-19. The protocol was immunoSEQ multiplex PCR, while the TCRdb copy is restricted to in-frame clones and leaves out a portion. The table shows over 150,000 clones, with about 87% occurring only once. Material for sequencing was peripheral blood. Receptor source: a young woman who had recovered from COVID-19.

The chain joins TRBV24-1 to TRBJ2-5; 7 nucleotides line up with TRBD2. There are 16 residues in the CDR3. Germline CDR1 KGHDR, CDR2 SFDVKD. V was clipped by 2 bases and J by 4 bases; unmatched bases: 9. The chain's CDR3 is CATSDSRRGRPETQYF. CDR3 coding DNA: TGTGCCACCAGTGATTCTCGGCGGGGGAGACCAGAGACCCAGTACTTC.

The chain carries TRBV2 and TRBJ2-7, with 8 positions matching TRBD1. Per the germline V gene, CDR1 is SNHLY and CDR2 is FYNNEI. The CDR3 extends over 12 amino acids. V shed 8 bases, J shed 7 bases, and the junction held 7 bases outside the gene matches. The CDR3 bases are TGTGCCAGCGGAGACAGGGGTGATGAGCAGTACTTC. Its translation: CASGDRGDEQYF.

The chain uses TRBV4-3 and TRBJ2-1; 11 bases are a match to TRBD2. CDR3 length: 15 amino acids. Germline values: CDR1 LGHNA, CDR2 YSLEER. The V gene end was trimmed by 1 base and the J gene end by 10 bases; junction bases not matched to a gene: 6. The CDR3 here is CASSQASGGLGEQFF. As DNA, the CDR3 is TGCGCCAGCAGCCAAGCTAGCGGGGGGCTTGGGGAGCAGTTCTTC.

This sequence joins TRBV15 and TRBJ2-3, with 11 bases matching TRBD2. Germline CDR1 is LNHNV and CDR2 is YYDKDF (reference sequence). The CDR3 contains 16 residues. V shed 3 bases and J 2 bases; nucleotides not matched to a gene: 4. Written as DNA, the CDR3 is TGTGCCACCAGCAGGGGGACTAGCGGAAACACAGATACGCAGTATTTT. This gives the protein CATSRGTSGNTDTQYF. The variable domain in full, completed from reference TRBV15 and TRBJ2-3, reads DAMVIQNPRYQVTQFGKPVTLSCSQTLNHNVMYWYQQKSSQAPKLLFHYYDKDFNNEADTPDNFQSRRPNTSFCFLDIRSPGLGDTAMYLCATSRGTSGNTDTQYFGPGTRLTVL.

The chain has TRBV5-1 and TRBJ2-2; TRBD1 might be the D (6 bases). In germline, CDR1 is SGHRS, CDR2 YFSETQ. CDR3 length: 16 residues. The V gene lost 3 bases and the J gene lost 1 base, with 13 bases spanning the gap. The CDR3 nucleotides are TGCGCCAGCAGCTCCAACACGGGACAGAACACCGGGGAGCTGTTTTTT. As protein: CASSSNTGQNTGELFF.

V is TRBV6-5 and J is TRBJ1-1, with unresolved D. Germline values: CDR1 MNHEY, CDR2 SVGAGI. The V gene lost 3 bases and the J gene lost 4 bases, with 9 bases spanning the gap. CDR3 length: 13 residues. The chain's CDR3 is CASSYGRATEAFF. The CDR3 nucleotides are TGTGCCAGCAGTTATGGGAGGGCCACTGAAGCTTTCTTT.

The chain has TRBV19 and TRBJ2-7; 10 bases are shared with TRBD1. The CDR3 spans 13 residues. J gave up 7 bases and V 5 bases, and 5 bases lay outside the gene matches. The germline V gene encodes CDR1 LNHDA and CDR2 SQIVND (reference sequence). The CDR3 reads CASSPGQGEEQYF. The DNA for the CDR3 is TGTGCCAGTAGTCCCGGACAGGGGGAAGAGCAGTACTTC. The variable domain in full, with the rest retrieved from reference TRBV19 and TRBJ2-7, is DGGITQSPKYLFRKEGQNVTLSCEQNLNHDAMYWYRQDPGQGLRLIYYSQIVNDFQKGDIAEGYSVSREKKESFPLTVTSAQKNPTAFYLCASSPGQGEEQYFGPGTRLTVT.

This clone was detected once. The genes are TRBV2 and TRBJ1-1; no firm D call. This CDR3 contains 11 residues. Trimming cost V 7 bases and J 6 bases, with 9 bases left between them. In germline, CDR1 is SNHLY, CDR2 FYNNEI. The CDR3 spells CASTKRAEAFF. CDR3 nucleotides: TGTGCCAGCACTAAACGGGCTGAAGCTTTCTTT.

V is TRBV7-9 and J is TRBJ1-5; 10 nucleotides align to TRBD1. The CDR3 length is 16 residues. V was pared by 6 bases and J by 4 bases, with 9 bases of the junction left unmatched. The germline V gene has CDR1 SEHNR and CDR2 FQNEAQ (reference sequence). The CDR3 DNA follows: TGTGCCAGCAGTCGTGGACAGGGGGGAAAAAATCAGCCCCAGCATTTT. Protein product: CASSRGQGGKNQPQHF.

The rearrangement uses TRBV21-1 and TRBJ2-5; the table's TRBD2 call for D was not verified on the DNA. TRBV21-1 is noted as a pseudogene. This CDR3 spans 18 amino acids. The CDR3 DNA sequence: TGTGCCAGCAGCAATGGGGCTAGCGGGGCCCGGTACCAAGAGACCCAGTACTTC. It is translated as CASSNGASGARYQETQYF.

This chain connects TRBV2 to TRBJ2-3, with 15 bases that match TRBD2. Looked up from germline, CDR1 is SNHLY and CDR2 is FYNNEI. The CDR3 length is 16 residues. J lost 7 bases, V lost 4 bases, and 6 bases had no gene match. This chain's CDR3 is CASSAGLAGGRNTQYF. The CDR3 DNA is TGTGCCAGCAGTGCCGGACTAGCGGGGGGGCGGAATACGCAGTATTTT.

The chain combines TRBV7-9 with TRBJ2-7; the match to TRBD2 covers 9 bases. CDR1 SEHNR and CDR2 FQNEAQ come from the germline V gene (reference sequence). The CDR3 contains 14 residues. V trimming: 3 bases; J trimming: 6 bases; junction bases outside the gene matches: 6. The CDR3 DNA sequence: TGTGCCAGCAGCTTGCCGGGACTAGCAAGCGAGCAGTACGTC. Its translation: CASSLPGLASEQYV.

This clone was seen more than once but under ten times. CDR3 region: CASSLAGGRVDGYTF. The CDR3 DNA reads as TGTGCCAGCAGCTTAGCAGGTGGGAGGGTCGATGGCTACACCTTC. The gene calls are TRBV7-9 and TRBJ1-2; D gene unclear. Germline CDR1 is SEHNR and CDR2 is FQNEAQ (reference sequence). V was clipped by 0 bases and J by 6 bases, with 14 bases between them. CDR3 size: 15 residues.

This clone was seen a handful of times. CDR3 in amino acids: CASSPQQGREQYF. The CDR3 region has the DNA TGTGCCAGCTCACCACAACAGGGTCGCGAGCAGTACTTC. The chain recombines TRBV18 with TRBJ2-7, with a tentative D call TRBD1 (6 bases). Germline CDR1 reads KGHSH; CDR2 reads LQKENI. The germline V and J ends were trimmed by 1 base and 6 bases, with 10 bases remaining between them. The CDR3 runs to 13 residues.

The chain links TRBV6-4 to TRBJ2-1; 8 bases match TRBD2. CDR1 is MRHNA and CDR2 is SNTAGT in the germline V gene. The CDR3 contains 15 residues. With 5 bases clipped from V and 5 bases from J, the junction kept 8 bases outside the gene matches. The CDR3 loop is CASSPTSEGDNEQFF. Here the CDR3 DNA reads TGTGCCAGCAGTCCGACTAGCGAGGGGGACAATGAGCAGTTCTTC.

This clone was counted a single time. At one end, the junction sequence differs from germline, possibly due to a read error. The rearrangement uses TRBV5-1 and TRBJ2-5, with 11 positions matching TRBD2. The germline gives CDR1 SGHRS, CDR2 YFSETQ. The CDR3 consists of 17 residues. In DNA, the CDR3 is TGCGCCCGCAGCTGGGGGCCTAGCGGGGGGCATCAAGAGACCCAGTACTTC. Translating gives CARSWGPSGGHQETQYF. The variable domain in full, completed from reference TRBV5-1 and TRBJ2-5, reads KAGVTQTPRYLIKTRGQQVTLSCSPISGHRSVSWYQQTPGQGLQFLFEYFSETQRNKGNFPGRFSGRQFSNSRSEMNVSTLELGDSALYLCARSWGPSGGHQETQYFGPGTRLLVL.

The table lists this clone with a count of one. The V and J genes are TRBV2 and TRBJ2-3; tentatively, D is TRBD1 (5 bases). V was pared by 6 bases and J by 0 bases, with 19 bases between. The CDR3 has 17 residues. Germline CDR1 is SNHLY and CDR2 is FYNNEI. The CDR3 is CASSGPEWGASTDTQYF. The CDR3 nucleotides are TGTGCCAGCAGCGGTCCGGAATGGGGCGCTAGCACAGATACGCAGTATTTT.

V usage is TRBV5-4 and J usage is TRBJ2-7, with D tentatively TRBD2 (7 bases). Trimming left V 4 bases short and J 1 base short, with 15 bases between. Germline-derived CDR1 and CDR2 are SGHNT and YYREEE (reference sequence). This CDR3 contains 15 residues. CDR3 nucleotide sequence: TGTGCCAGCAGCCACAGGAGGGGGGGGTCCTACGAGCAGTACGTC. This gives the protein CASSHRRGGSYEQYV.

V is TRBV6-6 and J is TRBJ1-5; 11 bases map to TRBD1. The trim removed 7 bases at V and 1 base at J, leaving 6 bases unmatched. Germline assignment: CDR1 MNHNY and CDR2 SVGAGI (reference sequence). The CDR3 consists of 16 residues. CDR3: CASTWTGGLSNQPQHF. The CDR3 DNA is TGTGCCAGCACCTGGACAGGGGGCTTGAGCAATCAGCCCCAGCATTTT.

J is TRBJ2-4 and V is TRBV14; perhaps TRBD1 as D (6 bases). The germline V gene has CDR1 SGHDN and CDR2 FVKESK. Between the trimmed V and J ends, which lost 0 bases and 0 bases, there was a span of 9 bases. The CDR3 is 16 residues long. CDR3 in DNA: TGTGCCAGCAGCCAAGAAGGGACATTAGCCAAAAACATTCAGTACTTC. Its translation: CASSQEGTLAKNIQYF.

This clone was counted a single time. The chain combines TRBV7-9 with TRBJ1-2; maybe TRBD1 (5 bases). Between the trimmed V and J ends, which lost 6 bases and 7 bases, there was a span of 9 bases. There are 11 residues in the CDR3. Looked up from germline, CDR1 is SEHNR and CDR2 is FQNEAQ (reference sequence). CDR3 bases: TGTGCCAGCAGGGAAGACAGTGGCTACACCTTC. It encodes CASREDSGYTF.

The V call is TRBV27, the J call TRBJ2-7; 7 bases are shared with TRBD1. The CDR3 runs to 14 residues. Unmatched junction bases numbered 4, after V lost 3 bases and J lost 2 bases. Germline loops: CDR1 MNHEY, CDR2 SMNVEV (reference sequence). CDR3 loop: CASSFQGDTYEQYV. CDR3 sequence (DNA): TGTGCCAGCAGTTTTCAGGGGGACACCTACGAGCAGTACGTC.

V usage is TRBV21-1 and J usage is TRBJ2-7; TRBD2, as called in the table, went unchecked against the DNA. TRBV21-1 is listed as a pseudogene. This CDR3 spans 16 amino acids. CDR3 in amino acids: CASSRTGTYRLEEQYV. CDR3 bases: TGTGCCAGCAGCAGAACCGGGACTTACCGGTTAGAGGAGCAGTACGTC.

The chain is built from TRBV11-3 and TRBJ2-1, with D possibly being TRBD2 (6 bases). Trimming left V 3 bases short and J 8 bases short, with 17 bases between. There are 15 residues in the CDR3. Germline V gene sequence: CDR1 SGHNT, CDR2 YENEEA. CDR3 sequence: CASSLMDGGGYEQFF. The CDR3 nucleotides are TGTGCCAGCAGCTTGATGGACGGGGGTGGGTATGAGCAGTTCTTC.

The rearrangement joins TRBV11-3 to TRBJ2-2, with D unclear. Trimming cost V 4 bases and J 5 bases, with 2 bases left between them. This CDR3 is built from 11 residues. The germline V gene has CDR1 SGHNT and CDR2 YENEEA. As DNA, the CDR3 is TGTGCCAGCAGCTCTACCGGGGAGCTGTTTTTT. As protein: CASSSTGELFF.

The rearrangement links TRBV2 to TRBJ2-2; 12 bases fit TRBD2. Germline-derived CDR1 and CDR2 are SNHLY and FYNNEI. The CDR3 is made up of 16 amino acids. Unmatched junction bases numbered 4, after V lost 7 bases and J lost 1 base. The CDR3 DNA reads TGTGCCAGCACGGGACTAGCGGGCCAGAACACCGGGGAGCTGTTTTTT. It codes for CASTGLAGQNTGELFF.

The CDR3 DNA is TGTGCCAGCAGCCTCGCCAAGGGGAACATTCAGTACTTC. It yields the protein CASSLAKGNIQYF. The V and J genes are TRBV27 and TRBJ2-4; tentative D call: TRBD1 (5 bases). V lost 6 bases, J lost 7 bases, and 13 bases lay in between. Germline V gives CDR1 MNHEY, CDR2 SMNVEV (reference sequence). The CDR3 consists of 13 residues.

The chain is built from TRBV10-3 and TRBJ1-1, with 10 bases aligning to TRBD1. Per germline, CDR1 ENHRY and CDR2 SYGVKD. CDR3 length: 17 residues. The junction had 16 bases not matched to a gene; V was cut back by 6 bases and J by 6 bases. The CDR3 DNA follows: TGTGCCATCAGACGAGCTGGGACAGGGGCCTCCTCCCCTGAAGCTTTCTTT. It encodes CAIRRAGTGASSPEAFF.

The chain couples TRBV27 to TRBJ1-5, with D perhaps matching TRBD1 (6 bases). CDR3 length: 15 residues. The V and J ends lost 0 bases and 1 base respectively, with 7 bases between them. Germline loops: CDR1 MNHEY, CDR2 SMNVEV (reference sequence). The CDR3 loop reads CASSLSQGSNQPQHF. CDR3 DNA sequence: TGTGCCAGCAGTTTATCGCAGGGGAGCAATCAGCCCCAGCATTTT.

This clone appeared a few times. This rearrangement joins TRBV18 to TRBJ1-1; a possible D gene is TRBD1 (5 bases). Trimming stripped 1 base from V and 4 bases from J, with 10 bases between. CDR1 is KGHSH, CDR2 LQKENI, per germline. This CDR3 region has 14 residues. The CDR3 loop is CASSPQGWITEAFF. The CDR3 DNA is TGTGCCAGCTCACCACAGGGGTGGATCACTGAAGCTTTCTTT.

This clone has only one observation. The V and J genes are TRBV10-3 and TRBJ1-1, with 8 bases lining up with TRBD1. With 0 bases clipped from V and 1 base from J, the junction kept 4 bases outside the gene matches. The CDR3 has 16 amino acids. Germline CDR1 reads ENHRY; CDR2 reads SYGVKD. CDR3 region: CAISESGRGPNTEAFF. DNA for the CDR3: TGTGCCATCAGTGAGTCGGGCAGGGGGCCGAACACTGAAGCTTTCTTT.